What follows is one TCR beta chain and its context. This clone showed up just once. The antigen it binds to is not known. The input lacks base qualities; no much larger clone sits a single base away. Collaborating institutions collected whole blood in K2EDTA tubes following their own protocols. For TCRbeta analysis, collaborators shipped samples as frozen whole blood, isolated PBMCs, or DNA extracted from either of those sample types. The immunoSEQ Assay, a bias-controlled multiplex PCR, was used to amplify TCRbeta CDR3 regions from genomic DNA. Per the authors' processing: Within the assay, amplification of reference gene primers was used to estimate how many nucleated cells each sample contained. Sequence reads were collapsed and filtered to measure the absolute abundance of every unique TCRbeta CDR3 rearrangement. For each sample, productive Simpson clonality was calculated as the square root of Simpson's diversity index over productive rearrangements. TCRdb took this table from immuneACCESS and kept in-frame rearrangements with V and J called. Such tables lack part of the clones; where checked against another copy, unresolved V genes explain under half of the gap, and the rest is unexplained. V and J calls and clone size are as listed in that table; D and trimming were resolved from the DNA. In this sample the table shows 100,000 to 150,000 clones, around 83% of which occur a single time. The ten most abundant clones make up about 6.3% of the sample.

The entry originates in a study of blood T cell repertoires in COVID-19 (dated by TCRdb to between 2020 and 2021). For the wider study: Samples from collaborators originated in the United States, Italy and Spain and spanned both the acute and convalescent phases of COVID-19. The prospective study material was composed of cDNA or gDNA derived from T cells, B-cell-depleted T cells, or PBMCs. Deeply sampled blood TCRbeta repertoires from subjects exposed to, actively infected with, or recovered from COVID-19 were included in the dataset. The repertoires were released in a freely available public database meant as a resource for research on the immune response to SARS-CoV-2. Samples came from the ongoing ImmuneRACE study (first 160 participants) plus 1,254 subjects from 6 global collaborators. Sample metadata almost always included a de-identified subject ID, COVID-19 status, age in years and sex. Where available, HLA class I and class II types were taken from metadata supplied by the sample provider and were not determined by assay-based typing. What the research found in general, with its limitations: How much clinical and demographic metadata was included differed by source and by participant, and the metadata was provided uncurated.

The germline V gene (reference sequence) specifies SEHNR as CDR1 and FQNEAQ as CDR2. The CDR3, from cysteine to phenylalanine, totals 15 residues. CDR3 DNA is the only sequence kept; it has 45 bases, read in frame from the first base. V drops 6 bases and J drops 4 bases, leaving 18 bases in between. The receptor was derived from a man aged 80 or over with active or convalescent COVID-19. Source material: peripheral blood. The sequence links TRBV7-9 to TRBJ1-1; a tentative D match to TRBD1 spans 5 bases. The DNA sequence reads TGTGCCAGCAGTAACACAGGCGGAGGGAGCACTGAAGCTTTCTTT. This yields the protein CASSNTGGGSTEAFF.